This T cell receptor gamma chain came from a study of human gamma delta and Vdelta1 T cells. The study's findings and limits: Delta One T cells were reportedly polyclonal and broadly cytotoxic against acute myeloid leukemia.

As concerns this clone: The antigen remains undetermined. This may be a read error: a much more frequent sequence differs by one nucleotide.

TCRdb used CATT to re-call clones from the PCR reads. The sample lists 4,000 to 5,000 gamma-chain clones, more than 30% occurring once. The ends lost 2 bases at V and 3 bases at J; junction bases unmatched: 4. This CDR3 is 13 amino acids long. The germline gives CDR1 EGSNGY, CDR2 YDSYNSKV. The sequenced material came from Vdelta1 gamma-delta T cells from blood grown in culture (DOT cells). The rearrangement joins TRGV2 to TRGJ1 or TRGJ2. The receptor was derived from a human donor in good health. Here the CDR3 reads CATWDATYYKKLF. In DNA, the CDR3 is TGTGCCACCTGGGACGCTACTTATTATAAGAAACTCTTT.